These T cell receptor beta chains were read from a single sample in a study of CD8+ T cells in alopecia areata. The protocol was immunoSEQ multiplex PCR, while the TCRdb copy is restricted to in-frame clones and leaves out a portion. The sample lists 140,000 to 150,000 clones; approximately 51% were seen once. The sequencing used CD4+ T cells sorted from blood, collected at week 0. These TCRs come from a human donor with alopecia areata. The CDR3 runs from the conserved cysteine through the conserved F or W. The order of the fields is V gene, D gene, clone size, J gene, CDR3 protein, CDR3 DNA. The D gene is left open where the match is weak. Part of the rows lack a size; the others show once, few, many or a class for expanded clones.

v_gene: TRBV7-3; d_gene: TRBD1; abundance: few; j_gene: TRBJ2-5; CDR3aa: CASSPSRGLATQYF; CDR3nt: TGTGCCAGCAGCCCCTCCAGGGGGCTTGCGACCCAGTACTTC
v_gene: TRBV25-1; d_gene: .; abundance: .; j_gene: TRBJ1-2; CDR3aa: CASSGTTGLYGYTF; CDR3nt: TGTGCCAGCAGTGGGACGACAGGCCTCTATGGCTACACCTTC
v_gene: TRBV2; d_gene: .; abundance: .; j_gene: TRBJ1-5; CDR3aa: CASSGTGNQPQHF; CDR3nt: TGTGCCAGCAGTGGGACAGGCAATCAGCCCCAGCATTTT
v_gene: TRBV7-2; d_gene: TRBD1; abundance: few; j_gene: TRBJ2-5; CDR3aa: CASSLLGQGGTQYF; CDR3nt: TGTGCCAGCAGCTTATTGGGACAGGGAGGGACCCAGTACTTC
v_gene: TRBV19; d_gene: .; abundance: few; j_gene: TRBJ1-1; CDR3aa: CASRGGFTEAFF; CDR3nt: TGTGCCAGTAGGGGGGGCTTCACTGAAGCTTTCTTT
v_gene: TRBV5-1; d_gene: TRBD2; abundance: .; j_gene: TRBJ2-3; CDR3aa: CASSLFLAGTSTDTQYF; CDR3nt: TGCGCCAGCAGCTTATTCCTAGCGGGGACTAGCACAGATACGCAGTATTTT
v_gene: TRBV6-5; d_gene: .; abundance: .; j_gene: TRBJ1-5; CDR3aa: CASSYSWEQPQHF; CDR3nt: TGTGCCAGCAGTTACTCTTGGGAACAGCCCCAGCATTTT
v_gene: TRBV18; d_gene: .; abundance: .; j_gene: TRBJ2-7; CDR3aa: CASSPLTSRLHEQYF; CDR3nt: TGTGCCAGCTCACCACTCACTAGCAGATTACACGAGCAGTACTTC
v_gene: TRBV7-3; d_gene: .; abundance: .; j_gene: TRBJ1-1; CDR3aa: CASSLNAAGTEAFF; CDR3nt: TGTGCCAGCAGCTTAAACGCGGCAGGGACTGAAGCTTTCTTT
v_gene: TRBV6-6; d_gene: .; abundance: .; j_gene: TRBJ2-5; CDR3aa: CASSSRPAQETQYF; CDR3nt: TGTGCCAGCAGTTCCCGCCCGGCCCAAGAGACCCAGTACTTC
v_gene: TRBV29-1; d_gene: .; abundance: .; j_gene: TRBJ2-1; CDR3aa: CSVEVNNEQFF; CDR3nt: TGCAGCGTTGAAGTTAACAATGAGCAGTTCTTC
v_gene: TRBV5-1; d_gene: .; abundance: .; j_gene: TRBJ2-3; CDR3aa: CASSLTSPDTQYF; CDR3nt: TGCGCCAGCAGCTTGACTAGCCCAGATACGCAGTATTTT
v_gene: TRBV29-1; d_gene: .; abundance: few; j_gene: TRBJ2-1; CDR3aa: CSGVYNEQFF; CDR3nt: TGCAGCGGGGTCTACAATGAGCAGTTCTTC
v_gene: TRBV5-6; d_gene: .; abundance: .; j_gene: TRBJ2-2; CDR3aa: CASTRSPSAGELFF; CDR3nt: TGTGCCAGCACCAGGAGTCCTAGCGCCGGGGAGCTGTTTTTT
v_gene: TRBV6-5; d_gene: .; abundance: .; j_gene: TRBJ1-5; CDR3aa: CASKSAGDQPQHF; CDR3nt: TGTGCCAGCAAATCGGCAGGGGATCAGCCCCAGCATTTT
v_gene: TRBV7-9; d_gene: .; abundance: few; j_gene: TRBJ2-5; CDR3aa: CASSPQETQYF; CDR3nt: TGTGCCAGCAGCCCCCAAGAGACCCAGTACTTC
v_gene: TRBV6-1; d_gene: TRBD2; abundance: .; j_gene: TRBJ2-2; CDR3aa: CASSVASGRAGYTGELFF; CDR3nt: TGTGCCAGCAGTGTAGCTAGCGGGAGGGCCGGGTACACCGGGGAGCTGTTTTTT
v_gene: TRBV11-1; d_gene: TRBD1; abundance: few; j_gene: TRBJ2-3; CDR3aa: CASTTDRADTQYF; CDR3nt: TGTGCCAGCACCACCGACAGGGCGGATACGCAGTATTTT
v_gene: TRBV7-2; d_gene: .; abundance: few; j_gene: TRBJ2-3; CDR3aa: CASSFPSALPDTQYF; CDR3nt: TGTGCCAGCAGCTTCCCAAGCGCCCTTCCAGATACGCAGTATTTT
v_gene: TRBV10-3; d_gene: .; abundance: .; j_gene: TRBJ2-5; CDR3aa: CAINGGTQETQYF; CDR3nt: TGTGCCATCAATGGCGGAACACAAGAGACCCAGTACTTC
v_gene: TRBV18; d_gene: TRBD2; abundance: few; j_gene: TRBJ2-7; CDR3aa: CASSPRDYNYEQYF; CDR3nt: TGTGCCAGCTCACCAAGGGACTACAACTACGAGCAGTACTTC
v_gene: TRBV28; d_gene: .; abundance: .; j_gene: TRBJ2-5; CDR3aa: CASTLWARAETQYF; CDR3nt: TGTGCCAGCACCCTTTGGGCCCGAGCGGAGACCCAGTACTTC
v_gene: TRBV29-1; d_gene: .; abundance: few; j_gene: TRBJ2-5; CDR3aa: CSVSQGQETQYF; CDR3nt: TGCAGCGTTTCTCAGGGCCAAGAGACCCAGTACTTC
v_gene: TRBV15; d_gene: .; abundance: .; j_gene: TRBJ2-1; CDR3aa: CATSRAGRYNEQFF; CDR3nt: TGTGCCACCAGCAGAGCGGGTCGGTACAATGAGCAGTTCTTC